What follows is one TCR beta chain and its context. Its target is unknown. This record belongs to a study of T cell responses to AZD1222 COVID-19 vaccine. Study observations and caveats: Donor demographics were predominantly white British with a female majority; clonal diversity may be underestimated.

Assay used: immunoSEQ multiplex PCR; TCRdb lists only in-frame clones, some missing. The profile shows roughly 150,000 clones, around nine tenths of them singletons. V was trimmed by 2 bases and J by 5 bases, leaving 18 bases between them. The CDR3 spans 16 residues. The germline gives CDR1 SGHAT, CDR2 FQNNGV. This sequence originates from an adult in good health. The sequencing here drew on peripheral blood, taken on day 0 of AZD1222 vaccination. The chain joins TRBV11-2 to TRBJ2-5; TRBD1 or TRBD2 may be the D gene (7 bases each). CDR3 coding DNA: TGTGCCAGCAGCTTATTGGGCAGGGGGAGGGTGGAGACCCAGTACTTC. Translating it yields CASSLLGRGRVETQYF.